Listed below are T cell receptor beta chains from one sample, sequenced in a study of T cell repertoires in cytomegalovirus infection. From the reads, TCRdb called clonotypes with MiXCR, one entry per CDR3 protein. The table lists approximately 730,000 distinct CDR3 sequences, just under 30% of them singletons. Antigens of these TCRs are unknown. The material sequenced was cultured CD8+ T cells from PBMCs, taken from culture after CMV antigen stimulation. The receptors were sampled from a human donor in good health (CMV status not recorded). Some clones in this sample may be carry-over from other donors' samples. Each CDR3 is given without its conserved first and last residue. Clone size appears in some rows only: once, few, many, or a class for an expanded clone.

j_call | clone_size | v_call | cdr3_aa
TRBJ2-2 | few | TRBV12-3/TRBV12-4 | ASGARDSPNTGELF
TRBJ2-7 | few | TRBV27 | ASTTGTGAYEQY
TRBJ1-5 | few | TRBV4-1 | ASSQGWTENQPQH
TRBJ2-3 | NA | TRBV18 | ASSPPSGQGRDTQY
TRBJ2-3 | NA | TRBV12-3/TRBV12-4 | ASSLEWRGGDTQY
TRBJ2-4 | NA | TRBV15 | ATSRDVGEYNKNIQY
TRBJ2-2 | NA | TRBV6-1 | ASWPGWELF
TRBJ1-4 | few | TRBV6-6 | ASSYWGDTANEKLF
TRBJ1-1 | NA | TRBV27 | ASQGDYAEAF
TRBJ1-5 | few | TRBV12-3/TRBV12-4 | ASSLGRGYSNQPQH
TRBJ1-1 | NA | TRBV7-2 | ASSAYGDRHLNTEAF
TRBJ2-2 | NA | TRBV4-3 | ASSQGLAGGYTGELF
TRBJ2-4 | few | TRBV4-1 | ASSLAGLAGTLAKNIQY
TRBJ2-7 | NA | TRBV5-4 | ASSLQQGALSYEQY
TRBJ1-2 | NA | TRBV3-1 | ASSQDPSPFQPYGYT
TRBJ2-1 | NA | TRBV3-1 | ASSQEFVTGGVTDEQF